This T cell receptor (beta chain) stems from a study of tumor-infiltrating lymphocytes in oesophageal squamous cell carcinoma. Trimming at V came to 1 base and at J to 6 bases, leaving 4 bases not matched to a gene. CDR1 SGHAT and CDR2 FQNNGV come from the germline V gene. The CDR3 consists of 14 residues. TCRdb re-analysed the reads in MiXCR, keeping a single row per CDR3 protein. The sample includes approximately 10,000 distinct CDR3 sequences, over 50% of them seen just once. The sequence came from a female donor with esophageal squamous cell carcinoma. The chain employs TRBV11-2 and TRBJ2-3; TRBD2 matches 7 bases. The specimen was blood. Written as DNA, the CDR3 is TGTGCCAGCAGCTTAGTTCGGGGAGGGGATACGCAGTATTTT. It codes for CASSLVRGGDTQYF. The full variable domain, its missing parts supplied by reference TRBV11-2 and TRBJ2-3, is EAGVAQSPRYKIIEKRQSVAFWCNPISGHATLYWYQQILGQGPKLLIQFQNNGVVDDSQLPKDRFSAERLKGVDSTLKIQPAKLEDSAVYLCASSLVRGGDTQYFGPGTRLTVL.